This TCR beta chain was profiled in a study of T cells in Graves' hyperthyroidism and ophthalmopathy. V was shortened by 1 base and J by 11 bases, with 20 bases between the two germline ends. The germline CDR1 and CDR2 sequences are LGHDT and YNNKEL (reference sequence). CDR3 length equals 15 residues. Amplified regions were TCR beta CDR3 sequences from RNA transcripts. The HTBI primer set drove a first-round RT-PCR of the TCR CDR3. TCRdb re-called the multiplex PCR reads with MiXCR, one entry per CDR3 protein. The repertoire holds a few hundred thousand distinct CDR3 sequences, with roughly 15% as singletons. This clonotype was seen a few times. PBMCs were collected from a roughly 10 ml volume of fresh peripheral blood.

Sequencing input: blood. The chain has TRBV3-1 and TRBJ1-1; D perhaps matches TRBD1 (6 bases). The TCR originated in a woman aged 40 to 55 with Graves' hyperthyroidism that later progressed to Graves' ophthalmopathy. CDR3 coding DNA: TGTGCCAGCAGCCAAGCCCTCGGACAGACTCGTAGGGCTTTCTTT. This sequence encodes CASSQALGQTRRAFF. The full variable domain, completed using reference TRBV3-1 and TRBJ1-1, is DTAVSQTPKYLVTQMGNDKSIKCEQNLGHDTMYWYKQDSKKFLKIMFSYNNKELIINETVPNRFSPKSPDKAHLNLHINSLELGDSAVYFCASSQALGQTRRAFFGQGTRLTVV.